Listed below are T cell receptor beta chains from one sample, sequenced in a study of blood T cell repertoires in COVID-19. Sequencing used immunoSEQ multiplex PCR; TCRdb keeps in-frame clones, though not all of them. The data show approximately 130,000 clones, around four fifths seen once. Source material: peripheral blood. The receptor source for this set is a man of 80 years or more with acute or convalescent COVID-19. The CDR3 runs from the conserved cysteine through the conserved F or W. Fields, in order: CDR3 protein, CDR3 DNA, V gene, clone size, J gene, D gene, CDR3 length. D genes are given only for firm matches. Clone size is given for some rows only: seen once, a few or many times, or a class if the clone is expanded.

cdr3_aa: CASSATGGYSPLHF; cdr3_nt: TGTGCCAGCAGCGCGACAGGGGGCTATTCACCCCTCCACTTT; v_call: TRBV9; clone_size: .; j_call: TRBJ1-6; d_call: TRBD1; cdr3_length: 14
cdr3_aa: CSVEVVVAGGYNEQFF; cdr3_nt: TGCAGCGTTGAAGTAGTAGTAGCGGGGGGCTACAATGAGCAGTTCTTC; v_call: TRBV29-1; clone_size: .; j_call: TRBJ2-1; d_call: TRBD2; cdr3_length: 16
cdr3_aa: CASSQVRAGGDSPLHF; cdr3_nt: TGTGCCAGCAGCCAAGTCAGGGCCGGGGGAGATTCACCCCTCCACTTT; v_call: TRBV3-1/TRBV3-2; clone_size: .; j_call: TRBJ1-6; d_call: .; cdr3_length: 16
cdr3_aa: CAWSVYSGGSTDTQYF; cdr3_nt: TGTGCCTGGAGTGTCTATAGCGGGGGAAGCACAGATACGCAGTATTTT; v_call: TRBV30; clone_size: .; j_call: TRBJ2-3; d_call: TRBD2; cdr3_length: 16
cdr3_aa: CASKKMTGSNSPLHF; cdr3_nt: TGTGCCAGCAAAAAAATGACAGGGAGCAATTCACCCCTCCACTTT; v_call: TRBV6-5; clone_size: .; j_call: TRBJ1-6; d_call: TRBD1; cdr3_length: 15
cdr3_aa: CAWSETGVYGYTF; cdr3_nt: TGTGCCTGGAGCGAGACAGGGGTTTATGGCTACACCTTC; v_call: TRBV30; clone_size: .; j_call: TRBJ1-2; d_call: TRBD1; cdr3_length: 13
cdr3_aa: CASSHPRRATGELFF; cdr3_nt: TGTGCCAGCAGCCACCCGCGGCGGGCCACCGGGGAGCTGTTTTTT; v_call: TRBV11-2; clone_size: .; j_call: TRBJ2-2; d_call: .; cdr3_length: 15
cdr3_aa: CASSEGVAREKLFF; cdr3_nt: TGTGCCAGCAGCGAGGGGGTGGCGAGGGAAAAACTGTTTTTT; v_call: TRBV7-6; clone_size: once; j_call: TRBJ1-4; d_call: .; cdr3_length: 14
cdr3_aa: CASAIQGTLAGELFF; cdr3_nt: TGTGCCAGCGCCATCCAGGGAACCCTCGCCGGGGAGCTGTTTTTT; v_call: TRBV2; clone_size: .; j_call: TRBJ2-2; d_call: .; cdr3_length: 15
cdr3_aa: CASSYKSGQGAYEQYF; cdr3_nt: TGTGCCAGCAGTTACAAAAGCGGACAGGGAGCCTACGAGCAGTACTTC; v_call: TRBV6-5; clone_size: .; j_call: TRBJ2-7; d_call: TRBD1; cdr3_length: 16
cdr3_aa: CASSGRGANTGELFF; cdr3_nt: TGCGCCAGCAGCGGCAGGGGGGCGAACACCGGGGAGCTGTTTTTT; v_call: TRBV5-1; clone_size: .; j_call: TRBJ2-2; d_call: .; cdr3_length: 15
cdr3_aa: CASSPIATGGYGYTF; cdr3_nt: TGTGCCAGCTCACCAATTGCGACAGGGGGTTATGGCTACACCTTC; v_call: TRBV18; clone_size: .; j_call: TRBJ1-2; d_call: TRBD1; cdr3_length: 15
cdr3_aa: CASSLDAGAVGTQYF; cdr3_nt: TGTGCCAGCAGCTTAGATGCGGGGGCGGTGGGGACCCAGTACTTC; v_call: TRBV11-2; clone_size: few; j_call: TRBJ2-5; d_call: .; cdr3_length: 15
cdr3_aa: CASRLGGSYEQYF; cdr3_nt: TGTGCCAGCAGGTTGGGGGGCTCCTACGAGCAGTACTTC; v_call: TRBV25-1; clone_size: .; j_call: TRBJ2-7; d_call: .; cdr3_length: 13
cdr3_aa: CASSKRGLDSVEQYF; cdr3_nt: TGTGCCAGCAGCAAAAGAGGACTAGATAGTGTCGAGCAGTACTTC; v_call: TRBV7-8; clone_size: many; j_call: TRBJ2-7; d_call: TRBD2; cdr3_length: 15
cdr3_aa: CASSLNRAGYEQYF; cdr3_nt: TGCGCCAGCAGCTTAAACAGGGCCGGATACGAGCAGTACTTC; v_call: TRBV5-1; clone_size: .; j_call: TRBJ2-7; d_call: .; cdr3_length: 14
cdr3_aa: CASSPYRGGEQYF; cdr3_nt: TGTGCCAGCTCACCATACAGGGGCGGCGAGCAGTACTTC; v_call: TRBV18; clone_size: once; j_call: TRBJ2-7; d_call: TRBD1; cdr3_length: 13
cdr3_aa: CASSRQTSGDTDTQYF; cdr3_nt: TGTGCCAGCAGCCGTCAGACTAGCGGGGACACAGATACGCAGTATTTT; v_call: TRBV7-9; clone_size: .; j_call: TRBJ2-3; d_call: TRBD2; cdr3_length: 16
cdr3_aa: CASSDGTGSIGGYGYTF; cdr3_nt: TGTGCCAGCAGTGATGGGACAGGGAGTATAGGTGGCTATGGCTACACCTTC; v_call: TRBV6-1; clone_size: .; j_call: TRBJ1-2; d_call: TRBD1; cdr3_length: 17
cdr3_aa: CASSVRGPRDEQYF; cdr3_nt: TGCGCCAGCAGCGTAAGAGGGCCCCGGGACGAGCAGTACTTC; v_call: TRBV5-1; clone_size: .; j_call: TRBJ2-7; d_call: .; cdr3_length: 14
cdr3_aa: CASSLERDQPQHF; cdr3_nt: TGTGCCAGCAGCTTGGAACGAGATCAGCCCCAGCATTTT; v_call: TRBV5-4; clone_size: once; j_call: TRBJ1-5; d_call: .; cdr3_length: 13
cdr3_aa: CASSATRGYGYGYTF; cdr3_nt: TGTGCCAGTAGTGCCACCCGCGGGTACGGCTATGGCTACACCTTC; v_call: TRBV19; clone_size: once; j_call: TRBJ1-2; d_call: .; cdr3_length: 15
cdr3_aa: CASSSWTGGAYEQYF; cdr3_nt: TGCGCCAGCAGCTCATGGACAGGGGGGGCCTACGAGCAGTACTTC; v_call: TRBV4-3; clone_size: once; j_call: TRBJ2-7; d_call: TRBD1; cdr3_length: 15
cdr3_aa: CASSYSAGEAFF; cdr3_nt: TGTGCCAGCAGTTACAGCGCAGGGGAAGCTTTCTTT; v_call: TRBV6-6; clone_size: .; j_call: TRBJ1-1; d_call: .; cdr3_length: 12
cdr3_aa: CASSGPGGDEQYF; cdr3_nt: TGTGCCAGCAGCGGCCCAGGGGGCGATGAGCAGTACTTC; v_call: TRBV5-4; clone_size: .; j_call: TRBJ2-7; d_call: TRBD1; cdr3_length: 13
cdr3_aa: CASSLPLWRGSYTQYF; cdr3_nt: TGTGCCAGCAGCTTGCCCCTCTGGCGGGGGTCCTATACGCAGTATTTT; v_call: TRBV7-2; clone_size: .; j_call: TRBJ2-3; d_call: TRBD2; cdr3_length: 16
cdr3_aa: CASSRAAGAGTDTQYF; cdr3_nt: TGTGCCAGCAGCCGAGCAGCGGGGGCGGGGACAGATACGCAGTATTTT; v_call: TRBV5-4; clone_size: .; j_call: TRBJ2-3; d_call: TRBD2; cdr3_length: 16
cdr3_aa: CASSARPGQGTYEQYF; cdr3_nt: TGCGCCAGCAGCGCACGACCGGGACAGGGAACCTACGAGCAGTACTTC; v_call: TRBV5-1; clone_size: .; j_call: TRBJ2-7; d_call: TRBD1; cdr3_length: 16
cdr3_aa: CASSPGQFYGYTF; cdr3_nt: TGTGCCAGCTCACCTGGGCAGTTCTATGGCTACACCTTC; v_call: TRBV18; clone_size: .; j_call: TRBJ1-2; d_call: .; cdr3_length: 13
cdr3_aa: CASSQAVERQPITDTQYF; cdr3_nt: TGTGCCAGCAGCCAAGCCGTCGAGAGACAGCCGATCACAGATACGCAGTATTTT; v_call: TRBV3-1/TRBV3-2; clone_size: .; j_call: TRBJ2-3; d_call: .; cdr3_length: 18
cdr3_aa: CASSLGGTGEQPQHF; cdr3_nt: TGTGCCAGCAGCTTAGGAGGTACAGGCGAGCAGCCCCAGCATTTT; v_call: TRBV7-9; clone_size: .; j_call: TRBJ1-5; d_call: .; cdr3_length: 15
cdr3_aa: CASSYRRGVTGELFF; cdr3_nt: TGTGCCAGCAGTTACAGGAGAGGCGTAACCGGGGAGCTGTTTTTT; v_call: TRBV6-5; clone_size: few; j_call: TRBJ2-2; d_call: .; cdr3_length: 15